This T cell receptor beta chain was sequenced during a study of identical twins. TCRdb re-analysed the 5' RACE reads in MiXCR, keeping a single row per CDR3 protein. The sample holds 450,000 to 650,000 distinct CDR3 sequences, more than 9% seen once. CDR1 and CDR2 from the germline V gene are GTSNPN and SVGIG (reference sequence). Trimming took off 0 bases at V and 2 bases at J, with 8 bases between the two ends. The CDR3 has 13 amino acids. Only a few counts were recorded for this clonotype. These same records also appear under a second study, on yellow fever vaccine responses in identical twins.

The chain couples TRBV30 to TRBJ2-7; D is undetermined. The source of this sequence is a woman aged 18-29 years in good health. The sequencing sample was made of PBMCs. The CDR3 spells CAWSVNPPYEQYF. DNA for the CDR3: TGTGCCTGGAGTGTAAACCCCCCCTACGAGCAGTACTTC.